The T cell receptor beta chain described here comes from a study of OX40 agonist ivuxolimab in advanced cancers. Whole-study context: Past anti-PD-1, anti-PD-L1 or anti-CTLA-4 therapy was accepted, and 40% had received some. The study's findings and limits: Certain nonresponders likewise exhibited a low normalized T-cell clonal expansion.

CDR1 SGHRS and CDR2 YFSETQ come from the germline V gene. The ends were cut back, 6 bases at V and 0 bases at J, with 11 bases in the middle. This CDR3 contains 14 residues. Points on this clone: The antigen remains unidentified.

Profiling relied on immunoSEQ multiplex PCR, and the TCRdb table lists in-frame clones only, not all of them. The repertoire consists of more than 70,000 clones, with about 90% occurring once and the leading ten covering under 3.5%. Here the sequenced sample was CD4+ or CD8+ T cells sorted from blood, taken in a trial of the OX40 agonist ivuxolimab. The rearrangement uses TRBV5-1 and TRBJ2-3; the D gene could be TRBD1 or TRBD2 (5 bases each). The receptor was derived from an adult with an advanced solid tumor such as melanoma, head and neck, liver or kidney cancer. The CDR3 DNA reads TGCGCCAGCACCAGGGACCCTAGCACAGATACGCAGTATTTT. Protein product: CASTRDPSTDTQYF.